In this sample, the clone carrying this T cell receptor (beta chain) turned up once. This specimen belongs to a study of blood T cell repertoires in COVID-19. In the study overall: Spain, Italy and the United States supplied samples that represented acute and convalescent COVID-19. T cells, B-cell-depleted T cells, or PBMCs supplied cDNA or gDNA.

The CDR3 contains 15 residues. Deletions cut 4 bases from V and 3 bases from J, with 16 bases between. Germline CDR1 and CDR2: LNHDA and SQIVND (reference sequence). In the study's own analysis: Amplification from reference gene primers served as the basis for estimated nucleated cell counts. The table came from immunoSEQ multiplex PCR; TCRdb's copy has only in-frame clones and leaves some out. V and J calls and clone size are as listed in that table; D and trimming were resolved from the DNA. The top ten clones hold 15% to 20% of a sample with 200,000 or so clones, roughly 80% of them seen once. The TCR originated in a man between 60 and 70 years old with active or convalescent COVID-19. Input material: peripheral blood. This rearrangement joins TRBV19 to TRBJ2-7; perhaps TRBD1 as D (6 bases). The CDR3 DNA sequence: TGTGCCAGTAGTACCTCCCCGACAGGATACTACGAGCAGTACTTC. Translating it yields CASSTSPTGYYEQYF.